This TCR beta chain was recorded in a study of blood T cells in healthy people across ages. CDR1 and CDR2 from the germline V gene are LNHNV and YYDKDF (reference sequence). CDR3 size: 13 residues. The use of a sample-barcoded 5' primer and a J-beta primer mix characterized a second PCR of about 6 to 11 cycles. With 12 random nucleotides, a template-switch adaptor tagged each individual cDNA molecule. Using its own MiXCR run on the 5' RACE reads, TCRdb lists one record per CDR3 protein. This sample has over 600,000 distinct CDR3 sequences, with more than 55% found just once. The sequencing sample was made of blood. The J gene is TRBJ2-5, the V gene TRBV15; D not certain. The J call may be in error: the DNA end matches TRBJ2-7 better. The clonotype originates from a man in his forties in good health. This chain's CDR3 is CATSRDIWNEQYF. CDR3 nucleotides: TGTGCCACCAGCAGAGATATTTGGAACGAGCAGTACTTC.